The clone carrying this T cell receptor beta chain was observed many times. The antigen is unknown. The source of the sample is a study of T cells in Graves' hyperthyroidism and ophthalmopathy. Findings and caveats of the study: Model predictions of ophthalmopathy came a median about six months before onset.

Researchers took RNA transcripts and amplified the TCR beta CDR3 regions from them. The primer set for the first-round RT-PCR of the TCR CDR3 was HTBI. TCRdb reanalysed the multiplex PCR reads using MiXCR and keeps one entry per CDR3 protein. The sample holds some 440,000 distinct CDR3 sequences; around 14% are singletons and the top ten take about 7.7%. Material: blood. This TCR came from a woman aged 18-35 years with Graves' hyperthyroidism.

The chain's CDR3 is CSASGGGYKDEQFF. CDR3 in DNA: TGCAGTGCTAGCGGAGGGGGCTATAAGGATGAGCAGTTCTTC. J is TRBJ2-1 and V is TRBV20-1, with D maybe TRBD1 (7 bases). Germline loops: CDR1 DFQATT, CDR2 SNEGSKA (reference sequence). The CDR3 totals 14 residues. Trimming stripped 3 bases from V and 8 bases from J, with 17 bases between.